These T cell receptor beta chains were read from a single sample in a study of cytomegalovirus exposure and HLA in healthy donors. Libraries were prepared by immunoSEQ multiplex PCR; TCRdb keeps only in-frame clonotypes and omits some of them. The sample records 100,000 to 140,000 clones, under 80% being singletons. Sequenced material: PBMCs. The source is a woman in her 40s in good health and CMV-seropositive. Each CDR3 is given with its conserved first and last residue. The order of the fields is J gene, clone size, D gene, V gene, CDR3 protein, CDR3 DNA. The D gene is left open where the match is weak. Clone sizes are given selectively: once, few, many, or a class where the clone is expanded.

TRBJ1-6	once	.	TRBV4-3	CASSQDRMGGSPLHF	TGCGCCAGCAGCCAGGATCGAATGGGGGGTTCACCCCTCCACTTT
TRBJ1-2	few	.	TRBV11-2	CASSPGGMNYGYTF	TGTGCCAGCAGCCCCGGAGGGATGAACTATGGCTACACCTTC
TRBJ1-2	.	TRBD1	TRBV5-6	CASSPGQGYGYTF	TGTGCCAGCAGCCCGGGACAGGGCTATGGCTACACCTTC
TRBJ1-5	.	TRBD1	TRBV28	CASSTRQGLAEPQHF	TGTGCCAGCAGTACCAGACAGGGCCTCGCGGAGCCCCAGCATTTT
TRBJ1-5	.	.	TRBV11-2	CASSSVAGDQPQHF	TGTGCCAGCAGCTCCGTGGCAGGGGATCAGCCCCAGCATTTT
TRBJ2-5	.	.	TRBV4-3	CANSGFQETQYF	TGCGCCAATTCGGGGTTTCAAGAGACCCAGTACTTC
TRBJ2-1	.	TRBD2	TRBV9	CASSAGGMAGDNEQFF	TGTGCCAGCAGCGCGGGGGGGATGGCAGGAGACAATGAGCAGTTCTTC
TRBJ1-1	once	.	TRBV15	CATSGSGGTEAFF	TGTGCCACCAGCGGAAGCGGGGGTACTGAAGCTTTCTTT
TRBJ1-2	.	.	TRBV4-1	CASSPGGGVYGYTF	TGCGCCAGCAGCCCCGGGGGGGGCGTCTATGGCTACACCTTC
TRBJ2-1	.	TRBD1	TRBV18	CASSLGDRVNNEQFF	TGTGCCAGCTCACTCGGGGACAGGGTAAACAATGAGCAGTTCTTC
TRBJ1-1	once	TRBD1	TRBV6-5	CASSIWGTAVAFF	TGTGCCAGCAGTATATGGGGGACAGCGGTAGCTTTCTTT
TRBJ2-5	.	TRBD1	TRBV13	CASSRTGGETQYF	TGTGCCAGCAGCCGGACAGGGGGAGAGACCCAGTACTTC
TRBJ1-1	.	TRBD1	TRBV28	CASSSQGGRTEAFF	TGTGCCAGCAGTTCGCAGGGGGGTAGGACTGAAGCTTTCTTT
TRBJ1-3	.	.	TRBV13	CASRLQAGQNTIYF	TGTGCCAGCAGACTACAGGCTGGCCAAAACACCATATATTTT
TRBJ2-5	.	TRBD2	TRBV27	CASSSPRTRETQYF	TGTGCCAGCAGTTCCCCTCGGACTAGAGAGACCCAGTACTTC
TRBJ2-7	.	.	TRBV6-5	CASSYWTGRGEQYF	TGTGCCAGCAGTTACTGGACAGGGAGGGGCGAGCAGTACTTC
TRBJ2-7	.	.	TRBV28	CASSLGGVPYEQYF	TGTGCCAGCAGTTTAGGCGGCGTGCCCTACGAGCAGTACTTC
TRBJ1-5	.	TRBD1	TRBV6-5	CASSSTGGGQPQHF	TGTGCCAGCAGTTCGACAGGGGGTGGTCAGCCCCAGCATTTT
TRBJ1-3	once	.	TRBV19	CASSRDNGNTIYF	TGTGCCAGTAGCCGGGACAATGGAAACACCATATATTTT
TRBJ2-3	.	TRBD2	TRBV7-9	CAGKRGGTDTQYF	TGTGCCGGAAAGCGGGGGGGCACAGATACGCAGTATTTT
TRBJ2-7	.	.	TRBV10-3	CAIIQGNVHEQYF	TGTGCCATCATCCAGGGGAATGTCCACGAGCAGTACTTC
TRBJ1-5	.	.	TRBV7-9	CASSQAGFGNQPQHF	TGTGCCAGCAGCCAGGCAGGGTTTGGCAATCAGCCCCAGCATTTT